One sample yielded the 10 T cell receptor beta chains listed below, sequenced in a study of PD-1 blockade in classical Hodgkin lymphoma. Repertoires were generated with immunoSEQ multiplex PCR, while TCRdb's copy carries only in-frame clones and drops some. The data show almost 100,000 clones, with around nine tenths seen just once and roughly 3% held by the top ten. After autologous stem cell transplantation all patients relapsed, and prior brentuximab vedotin exposure differed between cohorts. The source was peripheral blood mononuclear cells (PBMCs), collected at baseline. These receptors were collected from a human donor with classical Hodgkin lymphoma.

This sequence joins TRBV6-1 and TRBJ1-1, with a weak D call TRBD1 (5 bases). This CDR3 has 12 residues. Deletions cut 5 bases from V and 3 bases from J, with 7 bases between. Germline CDR1 MNHNS, CDR2 SASEGT. The CDR3 nucleotides are TGTGCCAGCAGTCAGGGCTACACTGAAGCTTTCTTT. Protein sequence: CASSQGYTEAFF.

The rearrangement uses TRBV5-4 and TRBJ1-2; D not certain. This CDR3 has 14 residues. Trimming left V 2 bases short and J 4 bases short, with 12 bases between. The germline V gene encodes CDR1 SGHNT and CDR2 YYREEE (reference sequence). In DNA, the CDR3 is TGTGCCAGCAGCTTCAGAGCAGGACCCTATGGCTACACCTTC. It translates to CASSFRAGPYGYTF.

Turning to this clone: The CDR3 does not end in the conserved phenylalanine or tryptophan, so this is likely a read error. The limits of the CDR3 on the DNA are not certain, so only TCRdb's listed CDR3 is given. The chain is built from TRBV11-2 and TRBJ1-5; TRBD1 is taken as the D call from the table, unchecked against the DNA. 13 amino acids form the CDR3, both terminal residues included. Per the germline V gene, CDR1 is SGHAT and CDR2 is FQNNGV. The CDR3 loop reads CASSLGWTGVPLR.

The CDR3 sequence: CASSGPPFGNTGELFF. In DNA, the CDR3 is TGTGCCAGCAGTGGCCCCCCCTTCGGGAACACCGGGGAGCTGTTTTTT. V and J are TRBV25-1 and TRBJ2-2; D gene unclear. Germline lookup yields CDR1 MGHDK and CDR2 SYGVNS. V was cut by 4 bases and J by 1 base, with 13 bases left in between. The CDR3 loop spans 16 amino acids.

The J gene is TRBJ2-1, the V gene TRBV30, with D possibly TRBD2 on 6 matching bases. Deletions cut 8 bases from V and 7 bases from J, with 21 bases between. There are 14 residues in the CDR3. Germline-derived CDR1 and CDR2 are GTSNPN and SVGIG (reference sequence). The CDR3 nucleotides read TGTGCCCGCGGGACTGGCCTTTTGGTAAATGAGCAGTTCTTC. Residues: CARGTGLLVNEQFF.

Worth noting for this clone: This sample also contains other DNA sequences that code for the same CDR3. The rearrangement links TRBV27 to TRBJ2-7; D not certain. Germline V gives CDR1 MNHEY, CDR2 SMNVEV (reference sequence). The CDR3 consists of 13 residues. The V end was cut by 0 bases, the J end by 1 base, with 4 bases between. The CDR3 DNA reads TGTGCCAGCAGTTTATCCCCTTCCTACGAGCAGTACTTC. Its protein product is CASSLSPSYEQYF.

This clone was detected once. This chain uses TRBV6-5 with TRBJ2-1; 9 positions agree with TRBD2. The V segment lost 7 bases and the J segment 9 bases; nucleotides outside the gene matches: 13. Looked up from germline, CDR1 is MNHEY and CDR2 is SVGAGI. The CDR3 totals 15 residues. The CDR3 DNA reads as TGTGCCAGCACCCCCGGGAATAGCGGGAGAATTGAGCAGTTCTTC. Residues: CASTPGNSGRIEQFF.

This chain uses TRBV7-9 with TRBJ2-2; 15 bases align to TRBD2. This CDR3 comprises 18 residues. V was pared by 6 bases and J by 5 bases, with 10 bases of the junction left unmatched. CDR1 is SEHNR and CDR2 is FQNEAQ in the germline V gene (reference sequence). Written as DNA, the CDR3 is TGTGCCAGCAGACAAAGATGGGGGACTAGCGGGAGGACCGGGGAGCTGTTTTTT. It specifies CASRQRWGTSGRTGELFF.

This clone was counted a single time. This chain connects TRBV16 to TRBJ2-4; 8 bases fit TRBD1. CDR3 length: 17 residues. Germline V lookup: CDR1 KGHSY, CDR2 FQNENV. Trimming at V came to 7 bases and at J to 0 bases, leaving 11 bases not matched to a gene. The CDR3 sequence is CASTSIGQGPAKNIQYF. The CDR3 coding sequence is TGTGCCAGCACCTCGATAGGACAGGGCCCAGCCAAAAACATTCAGTACTTC.

This clone was recorded once. This chain connects TRBV28 to TRBJ1-1; 11 positions match TRBD1. Germline assignment: CDR1 MDHEN and CDR2 SYDVKM. After removal of 6 bases from V and 5 bases from J, the junction contained 11 bases not matched to a gene. The CDR3 spans 16 residues. The CDR3 nucleotides are TGTGCCAGCAGATCCTACCTAGGGACAGGGGGGACTGAAGCTTTCTTT. This encodes CASRSYLGTGGTEAFF.